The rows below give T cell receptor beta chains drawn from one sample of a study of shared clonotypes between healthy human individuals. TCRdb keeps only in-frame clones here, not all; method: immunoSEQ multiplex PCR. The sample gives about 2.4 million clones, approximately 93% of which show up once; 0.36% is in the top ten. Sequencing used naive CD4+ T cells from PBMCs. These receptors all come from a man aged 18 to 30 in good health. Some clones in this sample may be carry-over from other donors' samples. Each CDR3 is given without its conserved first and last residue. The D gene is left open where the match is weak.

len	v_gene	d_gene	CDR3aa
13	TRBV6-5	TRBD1	ASSRTGTGASEQY
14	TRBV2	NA	ASSPGQSESGNTIY
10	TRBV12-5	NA	ASGWVTGEQF
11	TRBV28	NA	ASTLGRNYEQY
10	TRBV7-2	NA	ASSLVPNKAF
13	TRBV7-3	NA	ASSLIGMRTDTQY
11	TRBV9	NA	ASSVAPNTEAF
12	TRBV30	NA	AWRVGTGQETQY
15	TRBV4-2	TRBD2	ASSQDLAGGRTYEQY
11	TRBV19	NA	ASSIPPGNTIY
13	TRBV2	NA	ASSETGTLNTEAF
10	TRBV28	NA	ASSWGEITQY
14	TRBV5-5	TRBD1	ASSLRIGQGYEKLF
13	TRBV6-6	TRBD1	ASSNPGQGTDTQY
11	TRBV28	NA	ASRRQVQETQY
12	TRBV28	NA	ASRGMGRSYGYT
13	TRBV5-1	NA	ASSLGAVLTDTQY
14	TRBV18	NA	ASSTTWVRANTEAF
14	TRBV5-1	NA	ASSPGLTESQETQY
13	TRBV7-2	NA	ASSPTGFRSDTQY
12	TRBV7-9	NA	ASSPVSLGEKLF
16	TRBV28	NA	ASSLEGRGLSGANVLT
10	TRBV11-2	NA	ASSSLNQPQH
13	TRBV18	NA	ASSPKNGLANEQF
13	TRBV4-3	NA	ASSRSNRAAYEQY
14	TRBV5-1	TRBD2	ASSLESGIFTGELF
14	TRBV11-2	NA	ASSLDLGKSGQPQH
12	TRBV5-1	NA	ASSPGATNEKLF
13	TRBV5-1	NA	ASSNGGVRGTEAF